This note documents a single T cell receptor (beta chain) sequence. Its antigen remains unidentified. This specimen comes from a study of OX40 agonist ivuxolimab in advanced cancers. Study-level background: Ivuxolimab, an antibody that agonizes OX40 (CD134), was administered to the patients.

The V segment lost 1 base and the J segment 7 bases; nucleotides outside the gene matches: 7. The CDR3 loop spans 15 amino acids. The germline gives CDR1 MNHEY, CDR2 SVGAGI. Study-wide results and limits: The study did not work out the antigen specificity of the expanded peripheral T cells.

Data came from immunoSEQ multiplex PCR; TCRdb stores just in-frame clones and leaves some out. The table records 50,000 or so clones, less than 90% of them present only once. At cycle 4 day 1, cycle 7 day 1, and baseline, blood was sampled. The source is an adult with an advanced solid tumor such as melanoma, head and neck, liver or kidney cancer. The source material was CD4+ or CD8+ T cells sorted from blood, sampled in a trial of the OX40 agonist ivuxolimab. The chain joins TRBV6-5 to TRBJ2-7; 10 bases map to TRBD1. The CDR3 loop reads CASSYFGTGDAEQYF. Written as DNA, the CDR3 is TGTGCCAGCAGTTACTTTGGGACAGGGGACGCTGAGCAGTACTTC.